This T cell receptor (beta chain) was obtained from a study of blood T cell repertoires in COVID-19 (dated by TCRdb to the early 2020s). Broadly, across the study: Samples from collaborators originated in the United States, Italy and Spain and spanned both the acute and convalescent phases of COVID-19. The samples were drawn from two sources: the first 160 participants of the ongoing ImmuneRACE study, and 950 to 1,500 subjects contributed by 6 global collaborators. The prospective study material was composed of cDNA or gDNA derived from T cells, B-cell-depleted T cells, or PBMCs. Deeply sampled blood TCRbeta repertoires from subjects exposed to, actively infected with, or recovered from COVID-19 were included in the dataset. Nearly every sample came with metadata listing a de-identified subject ID, COVID-19 status, age in years and sex. The repertoires were released in a freely available public database meant as a resource for research on the immune response to SARS-CoV-2. HLA class I and class II types, where available, came from metadata supplied by the sample provider rather than from assay-based typing.

At one collaborating source in Seattle, patients were enrolled during active infection and were followed longitudinally through the course of disease. Each collaborating institution followed its own protocols to collect whole blood in K2EDTA tubes. For TCRbeta analysis, collaborator samples were shipped as frozen whole blood, as isolated PBMCs, or as DNA extracted from either sample type. Points the paper makes about the study in general: How much clinical and demographic metadata was included differed by source and by participant, and the metadata was provided uncurated.

Sequences KGHDR (CDR1) and SFDVKD (CDR2) are obtained from the germline V gene. Its CDR3 holds 16 amino acids, cysteine through phenylalanine. The DNA shown is the 48-base CDR3, in frame from base 1. V ends up 2 bases short and J 3 bases short, with an unmatched junction base count of 6. Turning to this clone: The clone's antigen remains unknown. The record has no base qualities; no much larger clone is one base away.

TCRbeta CDR3 regions were amplified from genomic DNA by means of the immunoSEQ Assay, a bias-controlled multiplex PCR. Concerning the study's data processing: The number of nucleated cells in each sample was estimated from the amplification of reference gene primers within the assay. Sequence reads were collapsed and filtered to measure the absolute abundance of every unique TCRbeta CDR3 rearrangement. Productive Simpson clonality was computed per sample as the square root of Simpson's diversity index over productive rearrangements. Drawn from immuneACCESS, this table holds only the in-frame rearrangements with V and J called that TCRdb kept. Clones are partly lost; checked studies trace under half to an unresolved V gene and leave the rest unexplained. That table furnishes V, J and clone size, whereas the DNA furnished D and trimming. The sample table shows about 180,000 clones, and under 85% are seen once. The biggest ten clones account for 6% to 8% of the sample.

This clonotype originated in a woman aged 70-85 years with COVID-19, enrolled during active disease. The chain was built from TRBV24-1 and TRBJ1-5; 7 of the junction bases match TRBD1. Sequencing was performed on peripheral blood. In nucleotide form, the sequence is TGTGCCACCAGTGATTCCACAGGGGCTGCCAATCAGCCCCAGCATTTT. Its amino acids are CATSDSTGAANQPQHF.